These 28 T cell receptor beta chains were all obtained from the same sample, sequenced in a study of shared clonotypes between healthy human individuals. Sequenced by immunoSEQ multiplex PCR; TCRdb stores in-frame clones only, minus some. The table lists over 75,000 clones, 68% of them singletons. Input material: memory CD8+ T cells sorted from blood. As for subset: CD45RO+ cells pooled with CCR7-negative TemRA cells. These receptors all come from a man aged 30 to 39 in good health.

The V and J genes are TRBV5-1 and TRBJ2-3, with TRBD1 matching 7 bases. The CDR3 totals 15 residues. CDR1 is SGHRS and CDR2 is YFSETQ in the germline V gene. Trimming cost V 3 bases and J 0 bases; bases outside gene matches: 4. CDR3 coding DNA: TGCGCCAGCAGCTCGGGACAGACTAGCACAGATACGCAGTATTTT. Translation gives CASSSGQTSTDTQYF.

This clone was recorded many times. The chain couples TRBV7-9 to TRBJ2-1; D is unclear. V gave up 7 bases and J gave up 12 bases, with 16 bases separating them. The CDR3 sequence is 12 residues long. Germline V lookup: CDR1 SEHNR, CDR2 FQNEAQ (reference sequence). CDR3 region: CASTSGERRQFF. The CDR3 DNA sequence: TGTGCCAGCACCTCGGGTGAACGTAGGCAGTTCTTC.

This chain joins TRBV7-2 and TRBJ2-7; 8 nucleotides match TRBD1. Germline V lookup: CDR1 SGHTA, CDR2 FQGNSA. This CDR3 is 17 amino acids long. Trimming removed 5 bases from V and 2 bases from J; junction bases left unmatched: 14. The CDR3, as DNA: TGTGCCAGCAGCCCCCCCCCTGGACAGGGAGGAGCCTACGAGCAGTACTTC. Its protein product is CASSPPPGQGGAYEQYF.

The rearrangement links TRBV19 to TRBJ2-3; tentative D call: TRBD1 (6 bases). Trimming cost V 9 bases and J 4 bases, with 14 bases left between them. CDR1 and CDR2 (germline): LNHDA, SQIVND (reference sequence). The CDR3 spans 13 residues. The CDR3 loop is CASGSGAADTQYF. CDR3 sequence (DNA): TGTGCCAGCGGTTCAGGGGCTGCAGATACGCAGTATTTT.

V usage is TRBV7-9 and J usage is TRBJ2-7; D is perhaps TRBD1 or TRBD2 (5 bases each). Trimming took off 3 bases at V and 3 bases at J, with 12 bases between the two ends. The germline gives CDR1 SEHNR, CDR2 FQNEAQ (reference sequence). The CDR3 spans 14 residues. For the CDR3, the DNA is TGTGCCAGCAGCTTTTATCAGGGAGACTACGAGCAGTACTTC. It yields the protein CASSFYQGDYEQYF.

This clone was observed a few times. The V and J genes are TRBV4-3 and TRBJ1-2, with 7 positions matching TRBD1. Per the germline V gene, CDR1 is LGHNA and CDR2 is YSLEER. The CDR3 is made up of 15 amino acids. J lost 4 bases, V lost 0 bases, and 5 bases had no gene match. CDR3 in amino acids: CASSQDAQGGYGYTF. As DNA, the CDR3 is TGCGCCAGCAGCCAAGATGCCCAGGGGGGCTATGGCTACACCTTC.

This clone was seen a few times. This chain uses TRBV27 with TRBJ2-7, with 12 bases aligning to TRBD2. This CDR3 is 14 amino acids long. Per germline, CDR1 MNHEY and CDR2 SMNVEV (reference sequence). V lost 4 bases and J lost 4; bases outside the gene matches: 2. DNA of the CDR3: TGTGCCAGCAGTTCGACTAGCGGGAGATACGAGCAGTACTTC. As protein: CASSSTSGRYEQYF.

CDR3 coding DNA: TGCGCCAGCAGCCACAGAACGACAGGAGCCAAAGAGACCCAGTACTTC. As protein: CASSHRTTGAKETQYF. The genes are TRBV5-1 and TRBJ2-5, with D possibly being TRBD1 (6 bases). With 4 bases removed from V and 3 bases from J, the gap between germline ends came to 19 bases. Germline assignment: CDR1 SGHRS and CDR2 YFSETQ. The CDR3 has 16 residues.

This clone was detected a few times. The V and J genes are TRBV11-2 and TRBJ1-1; perhaps TRBD1 as D (6 bases). The germline V and J ends were trimmed by 0 bases and 2 bases, with 10 bases remaining between them. CDR3 length: 15 residues. Germline lookup yields CDR1 SGHAT and CDR2 FQNNGV. This CDR3 reads CASSLDLQGNTEAFF. CDR3 bases: TGTGCCAGCAGCTTAGATTTACAGGGAAACACTGAAGCTTTCTTT. Looking up the rest from reference TRBV11-2 and TRBJ1-1 gives the full variable domain: EAGVAQSPRYKIIEKRQSVAFWCNPISGHATLYWYQQILGQGPKLLIQFQNNGVVDDSQLPKDRFSAERLKGVDSTLKIQPAKLEDSAVYLCASSLDLQGNTEAFFGQGTRLTVV.

The gene calls are TRBV5-8 and TRBJ2-3, with a possible D match to TRBD2 (6 bases). Trimming shortened V by 4 bases and J by 5 bases, and 17 bases separated the two germline ends. The germline V gene has CDR1 SGHTS and CDR2 YDEGEE. The length of the CDR3 is 15 residues. CDR3 region: CASSGRTLARDTQYF. In nucleotides, the CDR3 is TGTGCCAGCAGCGGAAGAACACTAGCAAGAGATACGCAGTATTTT.

The chain couples TRBV19 to TRBJ2-3; 11 nucleotides align to TRBD2. This CDR3 spans 18 amino acids. Germline-derived CDR1 and CDR2 are LNHDA and SQIVND (reference sequence). V shed 6 bases, J shed 5 bases, and the junction held 16 bases outside the gene matches. The CDR3 DNA reads TGTGCCAGTAGCGGGACTAGCGGTGGATTCGCTAGGGAAGATACGCAGTATTTT. This gives the protein CASSGTSGGFAREDTQYF.

The chain couples TRBV6-1 to TRBJ2-7, with D unresolved. V lost 3 bases to trimming and J lost 2 bases, with 8 bases between them. Germline V CDR1 and CDR2: MNHNS, SASEGT. The CDR3 loop spans 13 amino acids. The CDR3 coding sequence is TGTGCCAGCAGTGAGGACCGAGCCTACGAGCAGTACTTC. Protein: CASSEDRAYEQYF.

The chain carries TRBV14 and TRBJ2-5; 8 bases map to TRBD1. The J segment lost 5 bases and the V segment lost 2 bases, leaving 13 bases of the junction unmatched. Germline lookup yields CDR1 SGHDN and CDR2 FVKESK. There are 17 residues in the CDR3. In nucleotides, the CDR3 is TGTGCCAGCAGCCAAAAGGACAGGGTGGCCACCGGGGAGACCCAGTACTTC. Translating it yields CASSQKDRVATGETQYF.

The chain combines TRBV7-2 with TRBJ1-6; D may be TRBD1 (6 bases). CDR1 is SGHTA, CDR2 FQGNSA, per germline. CDR3 size: 18 residues. Trimming stripped 4 bases from V and 1 base from J, with 17 bases between. The CDR3 sequence is CASSSWEGGTSYNSPLHF. CDR3 sequence (DNA): TGTGCCAGCAGCTCGTGGGAGGGGGGAACATCCTATAATTCACCCCTCCACTTT.

The chain has TRBV5-6 and TRBJ2-5; 13 bases line up with TRBD2. Trimming removed 4 bases from V and 7 bases from J; junction bases left unmatched: 13. Germline lookup yields CDR1 SGHDT and CDR2 YYEEEE. There are 17 residues in the CDR3. The CDR3 region has the DNA TGTGCCAGCAGCCCAGCTTTACTAGCGGGAGGGCTCGGGACCCAGTACTTC. Translating gives CASSPALLAGGLGTQYF.

A few counts support this clone. The V call is TRBV6-4, the J call TRBJ2-1; 10 nucleotides match TRBD1. The germline V gene encodes CDR1 MRHNA and CDR2 SNTAGT. V shed 5 bases and J 4 bases; nucleotides not matched to a gene: 2. This CDR3 is 14 amino acids long. CDR3 in DNA: TGTGCCAGCAGTCCGGGACAGGGGTACAATGAGCAGTTCTTC. Translated: CASSPGQGYNEQFF.

The chain couples TRBV15 to TRBJ2-3; D unresolved. Between the trimmed V and J ends, which lost 1 base and 2 bases, there was a span of 7 bases. CDR1 is LNHNV and CDR2 is YYDKDF in the germline V gene (reference sequence). CDR3 length equals 14 residues. The CDR3 DNA sequence: TGTGCCACCAGCAGAGGCTCCTTCACAGATACGCAGTATTTT. Translating gives CATSRGSFTDTQYF.

The genes are TRBV6-4 and TRBJ2-3; D is perhaps TRBD1 (5 bases). Trimming shortened V by 3 bases and J by 2 bases, and 12 bases separated the two germline ends. This CDR3 spans 15 amino acids. Germline values: CDR1 MRHNA, CDR2 SNTAGT. This chain's CDR3 is CASSEDTAHTDTQYF. CDR3 coding DNA: TGTGCCAGCAGTGAGGACACGGCCCACACAGATACGCAGTATTTT.

This clone occurred a few times. The chain joins TRBV11-2 to TRBJ2-5, with 9 bases identical to TRBD1. V was clipped by 6 bases and J by 2 bases; unmatched bases: 10. The CDR3 totals 16 residues. The V gene's germline CDR1 is SGHAT and CDR2 FQNNGV. CDR3 sequence: CASRKQGALRQETQYF. The CDR3 nucleotides are TGTGCCAGCAGGAAACAGGGGGCCCTCCGACAAGAGACCCAGTACTTC.

This chain joins TRBV2 and TRBJ2-7, with no clear D. V was trimmed by 7 bases and J by 0 bases, leaving 7 bases between them. Germline assignment: CDR1 SNHLY and CDR2 FYNNEI. The CDR3 extends over 12 amino acids. The chain's CDR3 is CASTPNSYEQYF. Here the CDR3 DNA reads TGTGCCAGCACCCCCAACTCCTACGAGCAGTACTTC.

The chain is built from TRBV28 and TRBJ2-3, with D perhaps TRBD2 (6 bases). Trimming stripped 1 base from V and 1 base from J, with 21 bases between. Germline V gene data show CDR1 as MDHEN and CDR2 as SYDVKM. This CDR3 is 19 amino acids long. CDR3 region: CASSLLGVLGGEGTDTQYF. The DNA for the CDR3 is TGTGCCAGCAGTTTATTGGGCGTGTTGGGGGGAGAGGGCACAGATACGCAGTATTTT.

The chain is built from TRBV27 and TRBJ1-2, with TRBD1 as a possible D gene (5 bases). The V end lost 5 bases, the J end lost 2 bases, and 18 bases lay between the germline ends. The CDR3 extends over 16 amino acids. Germline CDR1 is MNHEY and CDR2 is SMNVEV (reference sequence). CDR3 in DNA: TGTGCCAGCAGTCCCTACGGTATGAGACAGAACTATGGCTACACCTTC. It yields the protein CASSPYGMRQNYGYTF.

This chain joins TRBV11-2 and TRBJ2-5, with TRBD1 matching over 7 bases. Germline V gene lookup returns CDR1 SGHAT and CDR2 FQNNGV. V shed 1 base and J 5 bases; nucleotides not matched to a gene: 7. The CDR3 has 15 amino acids. Here the CDR3 reads CASSLASTGAETQYF. As DNA, the CDR3 is TGTGCCAGCAGCTTAGCCTCCACAGGGGCGGAGACCCAGTACTTC.

The chain links TRBV9 to TRBJ2-1; 7 bases are a match to TRBD2. CDR1 is SGDLS, CDR2 YYNGEE, per germline. This CDR3 is built from 17 residues. The junction had 13 bases not matched to a gene; V was cut back by 4 bases and J by 3 bases. The CDR3 coding sequence is TGTGCCAGCAGCCCGCCAGGCGGGAGCGCGTTCTACAATGAGCAGTTCTTC. Translated: CASSPPGGSAFYNEQFF.

V is TRBV28 and J is TRBJ2-7; D not certain. The CDR3 covers 12 residues. From germline, CDR1 is MDHEN and CDR2 SYDVKM. V lost 5 bases to trimming and J lost 2 bases, with 7 bases between them. This chain's CDR3 is CASSPSPYEQYF. In DNA form, the CDR3 reads TGTGCCAGCAGTCCTTCCCCCTACGAGCAGTACTTC.

V usage is TRBV10-3 and J usage is TRBJ2-1; 12 bases agree with TRBD2. The CDR3 has 16 residues. Trimming removed 6 bases from V and 10 bases from J; junction bases left unmatched: 13. Germline V gene lookup returns CDR1 ENHRY and CDR2 SYGVKD. CDR3 DNA sequence: TGTGCCATCAGGCGCGATGGACTAGCGGGATTGGGGGAGCAGTTCTTC. Translated, it gives CAIRRDGLAGLGEQFF.

This clone has just a few counts. This chain uses TRBV2 with TRBJ1-5; TRBD1 matches 9 bases. Germline loops: CDR1 SNHLY, CDR2 FYNNEI. The CDR3 consists of 12 residues. Germline trimming cut 8 bases from V and 6 bases from J; bases unmatched to any gene: 2. The CDR3 is CASQTGGQPQHF. The CDR3 DNA follows: TGTGCCAGCCAGACAGGGGGTCAGCCCCAGCATTTT.

The V gene is TRBV15, the J gene TRBJ2-1; 7 nucleotides align to TRBD2. V lost 0 bases and J lost 2; bases outside the gene matches: 16. From germline, CDR1 is LNHNV and CDR2 YYDKDF (reference sequence). The CDR3 contains 20 residues. The CDR3 here is CATSRDEPLLPGLAYNEQFF. Written as DNA, the CDR3 is TGTGCCACCAGCAGAGATGAACCCCTACTCCCTGGACTAGCCTACAATGAGCAGTTCTTC.